One sample yielded the 24 T cell receptor beta chains listed below, sequenced in a study of blood T cell repertoires in COVID-19. The table came from immunoSEQ multiplex PCR; TCRdb's copy has only in-frame clones and leaves some out. The sample includes approximately 26,000 clones, roughly nine tenths seen only once; the top ten take around 4.9%. Sequencing input: peripheral blood. All receptors derive from a man between 70 and 80 years old with active COVID-19.

The rearrangement joins TRBV20-1 to TRBJ1-1, with TRBD1 identical over 9 bases. Losses at the gene ends were 3 bases for V and 1 base for J; bases not matched to a gene: 15. This CDR3 region has 18 residues. Germline V gene data show CDR1 as DFQATT and CDR2 as SNEGSKA (reference sequence). CDR3 DNA sequence: TGCAGTGCTAGTCCCACAGGGGGCGGAAAATTAGGGAACACTGAAGCTTTCTTT. Its translation is CSASPTGGGKLGNTEAFF.

The chain carries TRBV7-2 and TRBJ2-5; no definite D call. V was trimmed by 4 bases and J by 6 bases, leaving 15 bases between them. Germline V lookup: CDR1 SGHTA, CDR2 FQGNSA. The CDR3 extends over 14 amino acids. This CDR3 is CASSSPRSPKTQYF. CDR3 sequence (DNA): TGTGCCAGCAGCTCCCCGAGGAGCCCTAAGACCCAGTACTTC.

This clone was seen once. V usage is TRBV3-1 (or the pseudogene TRBV3-2) and J usage is TRBJ1-1; 9 bases are shared with TRBD1. CDR3 length equals 16 residues. Trimming took 2 bases from V and 5 from J; bases not matched to a gene: 9. Germline lookup yields CDR1 LGHDT and CDR2 YNNKEL (reference sequence). The CDR3 nucleotides read TGTGCCAGCAGCCAAACAGGGGGCCGTGTCGGGACTGAAGCTTTCTTT. Translation gives CASSQTGGRVGTEAFF.

The chain combines TRBV4-2 with TRBJ2-1; 10 bases match TRBD2. The germline gives CDR1 LGHNA, CDR2 YNFKEQ. This CDR3 contains 16 residues. Losses at the gene ends were 3 bases for V and 4 bases for J; bases not matched to a gene: 6. DNA for the CDR3: TGTGCCAGCAGCCAGAGGACTAGCGGCGCGTACAATGAGCAGTTCTTC. Encoded protein: CASSQRTSGAYNEQFF.

The chain joins TRBV9 to TRBJ1-6; no definite D call. The germline CDR1 and CDR2 sequences are SGDLS and YYNGEE. CDR3 length: 14 amino acids. V shed 0 bases and J shed 9 bases, with 10 bases lying between them. CDR3 amino acids: CASSVGGEGSPLHF. The CDR3 DNA follows: TGTGCCAGCAGCGTAGGCGGGGAGGGTTCACCCCTCCACTTT. The whole variable domain, remainder taken from reference TRBV9 and TRBJ1-6, is DSGVTQTPKHLITATGQRVTLRCSPRSGDLSVYWYQQSLDQGLQFLIQYYNGEERAKGNILERFSAQQFPDLHSELNLSSLELGDSALYFCASSVGGEGSPLHFGNGTRLTVT.

The rearrangement links TRBV18 to TRBJ2-2; 9 bases are shared with TRBD2. Germline V lookup: CDR1 KGHSH, CDR2 LQKENI. V lost 4 bases, J lost 3 bases, and 3 bases stayed unmatched. This CDR3 contains 15 residues. The DNA for the CDR3 is TGTGCCAGCTCACGGCGGGGGGGCGACACCGGGGAGCTGTTTTTT. Protein sequence: CASSRRGGDTGELFF.

V is TRBV5-1 and J is TRBJ2-5, with D possibly matching TRBD1 (6 bases). From germline, CDR1 is SGHRS and CDR2 YFSETQ. Trimming pared 3 bases from V and 7 bases from J, leaving 16 bases between. The CDR3 is 14 residues long. The CDR3 protein is CASSSGTQSVTQYF. In DNA, the CDR3 is TGCGCCAGCAGCTCCGGGACACAGAGCGTGACCCAGTACTTC.

The table lists this clone with a few counts. The chain is built from TRBV19 and TRBJ1-2; 8 bases fit TRBD1. The CDR3 sequence is 14 residues long. CDR1 is LNHDA, CDR2 SQIVND, per germline (reference sequence). Trimming at V came to 3 bases and at J to 8 bases, leaving 8 bases not matched to a gene. This CDR3 is CASSMDRVLKGYTF. For the CDR3, the DNA is TGTGCCAGTAGTATGGACAGGGTCCTGAAAGGCTACACCTTC.

This chain connects TRBV5-6 to TRBJ2-4; maybe TRBD1 (5 bases). CDR1 and CDR2 (germline): SGHDT, YYEEEE. V lost 4 bases, J lost 1 base, and 15 bases lay in between. The CDR3 spans 16 residues. The CDR3 here is CASSTRVGLAKNIQYF. Written as DNA, the CDR3 is TGTGCCAGCAGCACCAGGGTGGGGCTGGCCAAAAACATTCAGTACTTC. The whole variable domain, filled in from reference TRBV5-6 and TRBJ2-4, reads DAGVTQSPTHLIKTRGQQVTLRCSPKSGHDTVSWYQQALGQGPQFIFQYYEEEERQRGNFPDRFSGHQFPNYSSELNVNALLLGDSALYLCASSTRVGLAKNIQYFGAGTRLSVL.

The chain's CDR3 is CASRPGTGETGELFF. CDR3 nucleotides: TGTGCCAGTAGGCCCGGGACAGGGGAAACCGGGGAGCTGTTTTTT. The genes are TRBV19 and TRBJ2-2, with 10 nucleotides matching TRBD1. Per germline, CDR1 LNHDA and CDR2 SQIVND (reference sequence). The CDR3 totals 15 residues. V was clipped by 6 bases and J by 5 bases; unmatched bases: 6. Looking up the rest from reference TRBV19 and TRBJ2-2 gives the full variable domain: DGGITQSPKYLFRKEGQNVTLSCEQNLNHDAMYWYRQDPGQGLRLIYYSQIVNDFQKGDIAEGYSVSREKKESFPLTVTSAQKNPTAFYLCASRPGTGETGELFFGEGSRLTVL.

The V and J genes are TRBV2 and TRBJ1-6, with a weak D call TRBD1 (5 bases). V was cut by 6 bases and J by 0 bases, with 12 bases left in between. The germline gives CDR1 SNHLY, CDR2 FYNNEI. The CDR3 is 16 residues long. Here the CDR3 reads CASRSTGSSYNSPLHF. The CDR3 coding sequence is TGTGCCAGCAGGTCTACAGGAAGCTCCTATAATTCACCCCTCCACTTT.

The genes are TRBV14 and TRBJ2-1, with 10 bases identical to TRBD1. The trim removed 3 bases at V and 8 bases at J, leaving 10 bases unmatched. The germline V gene has CDR1 SGHDN and CDR2 FVKESK. CDR3 size: 16 residues. In DNA, the CDR3 is TGTGCCAGCAGCCAGTCGTTGGGACAGGGGTTATATGAGCAGTTCTTC. Translated, it gives CASSQSLGQGLYEQFF.

The V and J genes are TRBV4-1 and TRBJ1-2; D possibly corresponds to TRBD1 (6 bases). CDR1 is MGHRA and CDR2 is YSYEKL in the germline V gene. The CDR3 runs to 16 residues. V lost 2 bases to trimming and J lost 4 bases, with 17 bases between them. CDR3 residues: CASSQSTAGTSYGYTF. For the CDR3, the DNA is TGCGCCAGCAGCCAATCAACTGCCGGGACAAGCTATGGCTACACCTTC.

The CDR3 sequence is CATSRGPGGGRETQYF. The CDR3 nucleotides read TGTGCCACCAGCAGGGGGCCTGGGGGTGGGAGGGAGACCCAGTACTTC. The rearrangement uses TRBV15 and TRBJ2-5, with D perhaps TRBD2 (6 bases). V dropped 3 bases and J dropped 5 bases, with 19 bases sitting between them. Germline CDR1 reads LNHNV; CDR2 reads YYDKDF (reference sequence). The CDR3 loop spans 16 amino acids.

The CDR3, as DNA: TGTGCCAGCACCTTAGGGGGACCGGGAACGACTGAAGCTTTCTTT. Protein product: CASTLGGPGTTEAFF. The V gene is TRBV6-5, the J gene TRBJ1-1, with a tentative D call TRBD1 (6 bases). Per germline, CDR1 MNHEY and CDR2 SVGAGI. The CDR3 runs 15 residues. V shed 7 bases and J shed 5 bases, with 20 bases lying between them.

J is TRBJ1-2 and V is TRBV7-3, with TRBD1 matching over 9 bases. CDR3 length: 16 amino acids. Germline V lookup: CDR1 SGHTA, CDR2 FQGTGA. The V segment lost 0 bases and the J segment 7 bases; nucleotides outside the gene matches: 9. For the CDR3, the DNA is TGTGCCAGCAGCTTAACAGCCGCTGACAGGGGGAGTGGCTACACCTTC. Translating gives CASSLTAADRGSGYTF.

The rearrangement links TRBV11-2 to TRBJ2-2; 9 bases map to TRBD2. After removal of 5 bases from V and 6 bases from J, the junction contained 7 bases not matched to a gene. Germline values: CDR1 SGHAT, CDR2 FQNNGV. CDR3 size: 15 residues. The CDR3 reads CASSRELAGPGELFF. For the CDR3, the DNA is TGTGCCAGCAGCAGGGAACTAGCGGGTCCCGGGGAGCTGTTTTTT. Drawing the rest from reference TRBV11-2 and TRBJ2-2, the complete variable domain is EAGVAQSPRYKIIEKRQSVAFWCNPISGHATLYWYQQILGQGPKLLIQFQNNGVVDDSQLPKDRFSAERLKGVDSTLKIQPAKLEDSAVYLCASSRELAGPGELFFGEGSRLTVL.

This chain connects TRBV7-3 to TRBJ2-1; D is ambiguous. Germline values: CDR1 SGHTA, CDR2 FQGTGA. The CDR3 sequence is 14 residues long. The V and J ends lost 3 bases and 1 base respectively, with 7 bases between them. CDR3 in amino acids: CASSFAGSYNEQFF. The CDR3 DNA is TGTGCCAGCAGCTTCGCAGGATCCTACAATGAGCAGTTCTTC.

The V gene is TRBV5-1, the J gene TRBJ2-5; the D gene is possibly TRBD2 (5 bases). Trimming removed 6 bases at V and 2 bases at J, with 8 bases between. The CDR3 totals 12 residues. Germline V CDR1 and CDR2: SGHRS, YFSETQ. The CDR3 DNA reads as TGCGCCAGCACCCGGGAACAAGAGACCCAGTACTTC. This gives the protein CASTREQETQYF.

This chain links TRBV7-8 with TRBJ1-1; 8 positions agree with TRBD1. Unmatched junction bases numbered 0, after V lost 0 bases and J lost 0 bases. The CDR3 runs to 15 residues. The germline CDR1 and CDR2 sequences are SGHVS and FQNEAQ. CDR3 bases: TGTGCCAGCAGCTTAGCGACAGGGGTGAACACTGAAGCTTTCTTT. Translating it yields CASSLATGVNTEAFF.

The chain uses TRBV28 and TRBJ2-2, with D possibly being TRBD1 (6 bases). This CDR3 region has 17 residues. V shed 6 bases and J shed 2 bases, with 19 bases lying between them. Germline V gene data show CDR1 as MDHEN and CDR2 as SYDVKM. CDR3 DNA: TGTGCCAGCAGAGTTCCCGAAGGCAGGGGTAACACCGGGGAGCTGTTTTTT. Its protein product is CASRVPEGRGNTGELFF.

This chain uses TRBV3-1 (or the pseudogene TRBV3-2) with TRBJ1-1; TRBD1 matches at 9 bases. The junction had 7 bases not matched to a gene; V was cut back by 4 bases and J by 1 base. The CDR3 sequence is 16 residues long. Germline CDR1 reads LGHDT; CDR2 reads YNNKEL (reference sequence). As DNA, the CDR3 is TGTGCCAGCAGCCTAGGGACAGGGATGAGGAACACTGAAGCTTTCTTT. Its protein product is CASSLGTGMRNTEAFF.

This clone was counted once. This chain links TRBV29-1 with TRBJ2-3; 8 bases fit TRBD2. The CDR3 sequence is 14 residues long. Germline-derived CDR1 and CDR2 are SQVTM and ANQGSEA. The J segment lost 1 base and the V segment lost 4 bases, leaving 4 bases of the junction unmatched. The CDR3 protein is CSVGWRGGTDTQYF. CDR3 DNA: TGCAGCGTTGGGTGGCGGGGGGGCACAGATACGCAGTATTTT.

V is TRBV28 and J is TRBJ2-7, with TRBD1 matching 8 bases. This CDR3 has 12 amino acids. Germline V lookup: CDR1 MDHEN, CDR2 SYDVKM. Losses at the gene ends were 2 bases for V and 6 bases for J; bases not matched to a gene: 0. The CDR3: CASSLQGAEQYF. The CDR3 DNA reads as TGTGCCAGCAGTTTACAGGGGGCCGAGCAGTACTTC.